This record concerns one T cell receptor (beta chain) sequence. The data were taken from a study of blood T cell repertoires in COVID-19. The overall study: Samples came from the United States, Italy and Spain, spanning acute and convalescent COVID-19. Sample material is recorded as cDNA or gDNA derived from T cells, B-cell-depleted T cells, or PBMCs.

How the authors handled the data: For nucleated cells, counts were estimated from reference gene primer amplification. Profiled with immunoSEQ multiplex PCR; TCRdb holds only in-frame clones, not every one. V, J and clone size were drawn from that table, and D and trimming were deduced from the DNA. The sample lists 200,000 to 300,000 clones, roughly 88% seen once, with under 1.5% in the top ten. The CDR3 runs to 14 residues. Trimming pared 0 bases from V and 2 bases from J, leaving 5 bases between. CDR1 and CDR2 (germline): MNHEY, SMNVEV (reference sequence). The genes are TRBV27 and TRBJ1-5; D gene uncertain. Sequencing was performed on peripheral blood. This receptor was identified in a man older than 75 with acute or convalescent COVID-19. For the CDR3, the DNA is TGTGCCAGCAGTTTATCCCGGGGCAATCAGCCCCAGCATTTT. It is translated as CASSLSRGNQPQHF.